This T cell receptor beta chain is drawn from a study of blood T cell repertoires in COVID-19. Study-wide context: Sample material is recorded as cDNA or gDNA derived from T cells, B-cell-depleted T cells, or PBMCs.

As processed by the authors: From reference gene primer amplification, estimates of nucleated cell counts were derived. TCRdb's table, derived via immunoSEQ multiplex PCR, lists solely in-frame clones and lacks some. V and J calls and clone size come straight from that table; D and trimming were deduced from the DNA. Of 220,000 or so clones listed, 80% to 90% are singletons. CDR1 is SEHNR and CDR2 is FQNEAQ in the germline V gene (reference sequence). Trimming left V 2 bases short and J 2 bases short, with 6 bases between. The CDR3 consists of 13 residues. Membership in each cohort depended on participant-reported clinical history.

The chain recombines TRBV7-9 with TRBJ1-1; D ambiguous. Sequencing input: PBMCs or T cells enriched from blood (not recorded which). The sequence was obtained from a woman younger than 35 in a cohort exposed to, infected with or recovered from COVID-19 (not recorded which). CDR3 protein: CASSLQANTEAFF. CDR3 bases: TGTGCCAGCAGCTTACAAGCCAACACTGAAGCTTTCTTT.